Reported below is one T cell receptor (beta chain). This specimen belongs to a study of long-term antiretroviral therapy in people with HIV. A minimum of one pre-ART and two post-ART PBMC samples existed for each donor. Before DNA extraction, about 1-11 million cryopreserved PBMC were held in the samples. CDR3 length: 16 residues. CDR1 is SGHVS and CDR2 is FNYEAQ in the germline V gene. The junction had 12 bases not matched to a gene; V was cut back by 4 bases and J by 7 bases. The authors ran the immunoSEQ assay, v3.0, at survey level. Libraries were prepared by immunoSEQ multiplex PCR; TCRdb keeps only in-frame clonotypes and omits some of them. The sample shows 20,000 to 30,000 clones, approximately 88% of them seen only once.

The sequenced sample was unsorted PBMCs, obtained 1.8 years before starting antiretroviral therapy. This chain links TRBV7-6 with TRBJ2-3; 9 bases map to TRBD2. The source is a man between 45 and 60 years old with HIV. The CDR3 here is CASSSPNLAGRNTQYF. The CDR3 DNA sequence: TGTGCCAGCAGCTCCCCCAACCTAGCGGGGCGGAATACGCAGTATTTT. Using reference TRBV7-6 and TRBJ2-3 for the parts outside the CDR3, the full variable domain is GAGVSQSPRYKVTKRGQDVALRCDPISGHVSLYWYRQALGQGPEFLTYFNYEAQQDKSGLPNDRFSAERPEGSISTLTIQRTEQRDSAMYRCASSSPNLAGRNTQYFGPGTRLTVL.